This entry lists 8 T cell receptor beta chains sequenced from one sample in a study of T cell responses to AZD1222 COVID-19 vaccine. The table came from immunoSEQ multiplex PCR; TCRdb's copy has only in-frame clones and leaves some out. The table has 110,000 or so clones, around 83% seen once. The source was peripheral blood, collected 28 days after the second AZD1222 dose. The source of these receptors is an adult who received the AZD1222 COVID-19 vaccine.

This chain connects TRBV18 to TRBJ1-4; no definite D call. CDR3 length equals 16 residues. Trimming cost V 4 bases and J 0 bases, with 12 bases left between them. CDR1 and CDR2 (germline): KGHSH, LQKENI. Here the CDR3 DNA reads TGTGCCAGCTCACAGAGCCAACCTACAACTAATGAAAAACTGTTTTTT. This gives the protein CASSQSQPTTNEKLFF.

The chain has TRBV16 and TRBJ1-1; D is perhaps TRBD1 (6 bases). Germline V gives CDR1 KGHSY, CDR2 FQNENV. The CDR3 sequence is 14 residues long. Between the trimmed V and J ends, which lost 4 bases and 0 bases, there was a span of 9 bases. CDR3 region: CASSPDSLNTEAFF. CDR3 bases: TGTGCCAGCAGCCCGGACAGCCTGAACACTGAAGCTTTCTTT. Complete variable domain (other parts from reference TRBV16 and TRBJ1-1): GEEVAQTPKHLVRGEGQKAKLYCAPIKGHSYVFWYQQVLKNEFKFLISFQNENVFDETGMPKERFSAKCLPNSPCSLEIQATKLEDSAVYFCASSPDSLNTEAFFGQGTRLTVV.

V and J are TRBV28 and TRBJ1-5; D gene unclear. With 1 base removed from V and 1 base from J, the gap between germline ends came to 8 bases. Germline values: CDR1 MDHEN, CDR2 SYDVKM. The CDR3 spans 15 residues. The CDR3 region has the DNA TGTGCCAGCAGTTTATCCGTCATGAGCAATCAGCCCCAGCATTTT. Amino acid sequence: CASSLSVMSNQPQHF.

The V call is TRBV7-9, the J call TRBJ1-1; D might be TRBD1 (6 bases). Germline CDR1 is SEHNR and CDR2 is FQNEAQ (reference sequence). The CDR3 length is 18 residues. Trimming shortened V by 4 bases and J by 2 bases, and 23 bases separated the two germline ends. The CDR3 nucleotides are TGTGCCAGCAGCTCCCCCGGTTGGGGGGGCGCAAGTAACACTGAAGCTTTCTTT. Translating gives CASSSPGWGGASNTEAFF.

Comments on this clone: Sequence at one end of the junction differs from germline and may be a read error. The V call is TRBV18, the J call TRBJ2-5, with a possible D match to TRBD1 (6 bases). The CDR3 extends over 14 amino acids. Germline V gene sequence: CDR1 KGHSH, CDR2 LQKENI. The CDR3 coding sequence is TGTGCCAGCTCAACACCAGGGGCGCGCGAGACCCAGTACTTC. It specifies CASSTPGARETQYF.

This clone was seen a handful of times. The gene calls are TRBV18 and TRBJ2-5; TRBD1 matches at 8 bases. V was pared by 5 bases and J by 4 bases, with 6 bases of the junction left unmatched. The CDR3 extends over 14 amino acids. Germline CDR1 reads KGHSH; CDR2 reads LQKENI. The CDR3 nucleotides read TGTGCCAGCTCAGAGACAGGGGTAGGAGAGACCCAGTACTTC. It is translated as CASSETGVGETQYF. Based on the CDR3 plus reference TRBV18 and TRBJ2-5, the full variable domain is NAGVMQNPRHLVRRRGQEARLRCSPMKGHSHVYWYRQLPEEGLKFMVYLQKENIIDESGMPKERFSAEFPKEGPSILRIQQVVRGDSAAYFCASSETGVGETQYFGPGTRLLVL.

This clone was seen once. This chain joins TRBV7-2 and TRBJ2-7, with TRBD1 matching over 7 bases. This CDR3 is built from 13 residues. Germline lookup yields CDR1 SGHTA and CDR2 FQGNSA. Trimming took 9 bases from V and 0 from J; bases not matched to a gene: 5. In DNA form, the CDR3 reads TGTGCCAGTAGGGACAGCGGCTCCTACGAGCAGTACTTC. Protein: CASRDSGSYEQYF.

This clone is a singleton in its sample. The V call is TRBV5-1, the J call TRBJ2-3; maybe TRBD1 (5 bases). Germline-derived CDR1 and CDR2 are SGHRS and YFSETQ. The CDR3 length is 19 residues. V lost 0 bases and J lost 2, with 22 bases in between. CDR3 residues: CASSLELGGRTPNTDTQYF. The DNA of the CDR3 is TGCGCCAGCAGCTTGGAGTTGGGTGGCAGGACACCTAACACAGATACGCAGTATTTT.